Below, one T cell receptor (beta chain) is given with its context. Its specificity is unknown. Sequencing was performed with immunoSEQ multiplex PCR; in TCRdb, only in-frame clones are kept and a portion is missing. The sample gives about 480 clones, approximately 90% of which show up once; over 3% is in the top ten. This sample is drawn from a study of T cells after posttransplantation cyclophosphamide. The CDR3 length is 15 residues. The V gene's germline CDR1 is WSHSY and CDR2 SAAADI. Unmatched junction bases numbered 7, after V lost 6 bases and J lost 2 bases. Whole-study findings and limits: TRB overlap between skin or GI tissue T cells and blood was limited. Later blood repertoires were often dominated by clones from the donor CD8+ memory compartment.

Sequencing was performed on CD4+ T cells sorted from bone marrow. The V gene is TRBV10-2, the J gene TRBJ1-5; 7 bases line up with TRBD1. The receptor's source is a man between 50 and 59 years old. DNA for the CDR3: TGCGCCAGCAGGAGACAGGGACTGGGCAATCAGCCCCAGCATTTT. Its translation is CASRRQGLGNQPQHF.